A single TCR beta chain is shown here with its context. The data originate from a study of identical twins. A template switching step contributed a universal primer site, while unique molecular identifiers were present in the cDNA. In TCRdb, the 5' RACE reads were re-called with MiXCR into one record per CDR3 protein. The sample lists hundreds of thousands of distinct CDR3 sequences, around 6.1% occurring once. The V gene end was trimmed by 5 bases and the J gene end by 7 bases; junction bases not matched to a gene: 4. There are 13 residues in the CDR3. The germline CDR1 and CDR2 sequences are LNHDA and SQIVND (reference sequence). Everyone who gave samples was a healthy Caucasian.

Sequenced input: naive T cells sorted from blood. V usage is TRBV19 and J usage is TRBJ1-1, with 10 bases that match TRBD1. The receptor comes from a young man in good health. The CDR3 loop reads CASSGQGGHEAFF. For the CDR3, the DNA is TGTGCCAGTAGTGGACAGGGGGGACATGAAGCTTTCTTT.